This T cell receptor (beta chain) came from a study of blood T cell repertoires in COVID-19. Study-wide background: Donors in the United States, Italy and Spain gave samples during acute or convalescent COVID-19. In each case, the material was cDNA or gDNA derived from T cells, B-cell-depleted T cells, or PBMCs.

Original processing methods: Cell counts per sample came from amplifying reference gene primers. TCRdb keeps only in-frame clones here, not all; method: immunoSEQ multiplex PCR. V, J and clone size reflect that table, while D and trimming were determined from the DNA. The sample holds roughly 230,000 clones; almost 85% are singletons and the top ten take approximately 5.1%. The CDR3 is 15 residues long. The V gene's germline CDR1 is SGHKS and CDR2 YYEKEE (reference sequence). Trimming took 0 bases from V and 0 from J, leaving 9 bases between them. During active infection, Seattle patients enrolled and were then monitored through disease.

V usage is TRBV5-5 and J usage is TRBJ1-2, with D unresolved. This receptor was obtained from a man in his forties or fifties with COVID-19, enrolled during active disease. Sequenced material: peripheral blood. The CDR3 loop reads CASSLAGVSNYGYTF. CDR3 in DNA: TGTGCCAGCAGCTTGGCCGGGGTTTCTAACTATGGCTACACCTTC.